Presented here are 2 T cell receptor beta chains from one specimen sequenced in a study of cytomegalovirus exposure and HLA in healthy donors. The PCR ran on 60 Vbeta and 13 Jbeta primers. Clones were read by immunoSEQ multiplex PCR, and TCRdb kept only the in-frame ones, dropping some. The profile shows roughly 150,000 clones, around 67% of them singletons. Sequenced input: PBMCs. Every receptor here comes from a woman in her late teens or twenties in good health and CMV-seronegative.

This chain joins TRBV6-4 and TRBJ2-1, with D tentatively TRBD1 (5 bases). Germline lookup yields CDR1 MRHNA and CDR2 SNTAGT. This CDR3 is built from 15 residues. Trimming shortened V by 3 bases and J by 4 bases, and 13 bases separated the two germline ends. Written as DNA, the CDR3 is TGTGCCAGCAGTGAACAAGGGGAAGGGTACAATGAGCAGTTCTTC. Translation gives CASSEQGEGYNEQFF.

The chain combines TRBV13 with TRBJ1-1; D remains unclear. CDR1 and CDR2 from the germline V gene are PRHDT and FYEKMQ (reference sequence). With 0 bases removed from V and 1 base from J, the gap between germline ends came to 12 bases. The CDR3 is 16 amino acids. CDR3: CASSLGRGAANTEAFF. CDR3 sequence (DNA): TGTGCCAGCAGCTTAGGCCGTGGAGCCGCGAACACTGAAGCTTTCTTT.